The 10 T cell receptor beta chains below were found in one sample sequenced in a study of shared clonotypes between healthy human individuals. Clones were sequenced by immunoSEQ multiplex PCR, and TCRdb holds only the in-frame ones, with some missing. This table has about 1.1 million clones, about 72% appearing once. The sample was memory CD4+ T cells from PBMCs. Subset denoted: CD45RA-negative fraction. The origin of the receptors is a man younger than 30 in good health. Some clones in this sample may be carry-over from other donors' samples.

This clone was picked up one time. A read error is possible here, since a much larger clone lies one base away. The chain couples TRBV5-6 to TRBJ2-7; 7 bases fit TRBD2. The trim removed 4 bases at V and 0 bases at J, leaving 4 bases unmatched. The CDR3 is 14 amino acids. Germline loops: CDR1 SGHDT, CDR2 YYEEEE. This CDR3 reads CASSPGGSSYEQYF. CDR3 coding DNA: TGTGCCAGCAGCCCCGGCGGGAGCTCCTACGAGCAGTACTTC. Based on the CDR3 plus reference TRBV5-6 and TRBJ2-7, the full variable domain is DAGVTQSPTHLIKTRGQQVTLRCSPKSGHDTVSWYQQALGQGPQFIFQYYEEEERQRGNFPDRFSGHQFPNYSSELNVNALLLGDSALYLCASSPGGSSYEQYFGPGTRLTVT.

The V and J genes are TRBV5-1 and TRBJ2-3; D is uncertain. Germline V gene sequence: CDR1 SGHRS, CDR2 YFSETQ. The CDR3 is made up of 14 amino acids. With 6 bases removed from V and 0 bases from J, the gap between germline ends came to 11 bases. CDR3 residues: CASTLHTSTDTQYF. CDR3 coding DNA: TGCGCCAGCACACTACATACTAGCACAGATACGCAGTATTTT.

This clone occurred once. The chain employs TRBV4-1 and TRBJ2-3; 11 bases map to TRBD1. The V and J ends lost 6 bases and 7 bases, in that order; junction bases with no gene match: 9. The CDR3 sequence is 15 residues long. Germline loops: CDR1 MGHRA, CDR2 YSYEKL. CDR3 in DNA: TGCGCCAGCAGGAGGACAGGGGGCTCTGAGAATACGCAGTATTTT. Encoded protein: CASRRTGGSENTQYF.

This clone was recorded many times. The sample carries other DNA sequences with the same CDR3. The chain is built from TRBV7-9 and TRBJ1-2; D not resolved. V lost 0 bases, J lost 7 bases, and 6 bases lay in between. The CDR3 covers 12 residues. The V gene's germline CDR1 is SEHNR and CDR2 FQNEAQ (reference sequence). The CDR3 coding sequence is TGTGCCAGCAGCTTAGCCGGCCTTGGCTACACCTTC. Encoded protein: CASSLAGLGYTF.

This chain joins TRBV28 and TRBJ2-7; D possibly corresponds to TRBD2 (5 bases). The V and J ends lost 7 bases and 4 bases respectively, with 20 bases between them. The CDR3 contains 15 residues. Germline CDR1 reads MDHEN; CDR2 reads SYDVKM. CDR3 coding DNA: TGTGCCAGCACTCTAGACGGGAAACGAGAGTACGAGCAGTACTTC. It specifies CASTLDGKREYEQYF.

The chain joins TRBV5-1 to TRBJ1-2; 7 positions agree with TRBD1. This CDR3 comprises 14 residues. Trimming cost V 2 bases and J 7 bases; bases outside gene matches: 8. Per the germline V gene, CDR1 is SGHRS and CDR2 is YFSETQ. DNA of the CDR3: TGCGCCAGCAGCTTTTATATACAGGGGTCTGGCTACACCTTC. It yields the protein CASSFYIQGSGYTF.

In its sample, this clone was seen a few times. The J gene is TRBJ1-2, the V gene TRBV6-6; D possibly corresponds to TRBD1 (5 bases). Germline-derived CDR1 and CDR2 are MNHNY and SVGAGI (reference sequence). Deletions cut 2 bases from V and 6 bases from J, with 10 bases between. The CDR3 runs 13 residues. This chain's CDR3 is CASSYGGDDGYTF. In DNA form, the CDR3 reads TGTGCCAGCAGTTACGGGGGTGATGATGGCTACACCTTC.

V and J are TRBV14 and TRBJ1-6; D may be TRBD1 (6 bases). The CDR3 loop spans 15 amino acids. CDR1 and CDR2 from the germline V gene are SGHDN and FVKESK. Trimming took off 2 bases at V and 5 bases at J, with 10 bases between the two ends. CDR3 coding DNA: TGTGCCAGCAGCCAATTGACAGGCCATAATTCACCCCTCCACTTT. Translated: CASSQLTGHNSPLHF.

The chain employs TRBV5-1 and TRBJ2-3, with TRBD2 matching 7 bases. J was trimmed by 4 bases and V by 6 bases; bases with no gene match: 8. CDR1 is SGHRS, CDR2 YFSETQ, per germline. CDR3 length equals 14 residues. The CDR3 DNA is TGCGCCAGCAACACCGGGACTATAGCAGATACGCAGTATTTT. It yields the protein CASNTGTIADTQYF. Supplemented by reference TRBV5-1 and TRBJ2-3, the full variable domain reads KAGVTQTPRYLIKTRGQQVTLSCSPISGHRSVSWYQQTPGQGLQFLFEYFSETQRNKGNFPGRFSGRQFSNSRSEMNVSTLELGDSALYLCASNTGTIADTQYFGPGTRLTVL.

V usage is TRBV5-4 and J usage is TRBJ1-2; D remains unclear. The CDR3 consists of 12 residues. In germline, CDR1 is SGHNT, CDR2 YYREEE (reference sequence). V was trimmed by 1 base and J by 8 bases, leaving 9 bases between them. The CDR3 is CASSLRGLGYTF. In DNA form, the CDR3 reads TGTGCCAGCAGCTTGCGCGGGCTAGGCTACACCTTC.